A selection of T cell receptor beta chains follows, all from one sample in a study of blood T cells in healthy people across ages. TCRdb recomputed calls from the 5' RACE reads with MiXCR, one row per CDR3 protein. The sample shows about 1.1 million distinct CDR3 sequences, roughly two fifths of them seen only once. The material sequenced was blood. These receptors came from a man between 18 and 29 years old in good health. The CDR3 runs from the conserved cysteine through the conserved F or W. D genes are given only for firm matches. Size is stated for part of the rows, as once, few or many counts, or as a class when the clone is expanded.

clone size,V gene,D gene,J gene,CDR3 DNA,CDR3 protein
-,TRBV20-1,TRBD1,TRBJ1-1,TGCAGTGCTAGAGTACGAATGGTCCAGGGGGGGGCTGAAGCTTTCTTT,CSARVRMVQGGAEAFF
-,TRBV14,-,TRBJ1-2,TGTGCCAGCAGCCCCCTTGGGTCACCGTCGAGCTATGGCTACACCTTC,CASSPLGSPSSYGYTF
few,TRBV3-1,TRBD1,TRBJ1-1,TGTGCCAGCAGTCGAGCGGGACAGGGGGACACTGAAGCTTTCTTT,CASSRAGQGDTEAFF
-,TRBV7-9,-,TRBJ2-1,TGTGCCAGCAGCCCTTCGCATGAGCAGTTCTTC,CASSPSHEQFF
-,TRBV5-5,-,TRBJ1-5,TGTGCCAGCAGCTTGGCCTACTCAAGTGTTTGGACTCAGCCCCAGCATTTT,CASSLAYSSVWTQPQHF
many,TRBV29-1,-,TRBJ2-1,TGCAGCGCCTTCAGGGAACGGAATGAGCAGTTCTTC,CSAFRERNEQFF
few,TRBV19,-,TRBJ2-1,TGTGCCAGTAGTATCGTAGGGCTAGACTACAATGAGCAGTTTTTC,CASSIVGLDYNEQFF
few,TRBV19,TRBD1,TRBJ1-5,TGTGCCAGTAGTGATATCCAGGGGGCTCGAAATCAGCCCCAGCATTTT,CASSDIQGARNQPQHF
-,TRBV10-3,-,TRBJ1-3,TGTGCCATCACTGGGGGTTACTCTGGAAACACCATATATTTT,CAITGGYSGNTIYF
-,TRBV28,-,TRBJ1-2,TGTGCCAGCAGCGGGGGGGTGTTGCCGAACTATGGCTACACCTTC,CASSGGVLPNYGYTF
many,TRBV27,TRBD1,TRBJ1-5,TGTGCCAGCAGTCTGACAGGGCAGGGCAATCAGCCCCAGCATTTT,CASSLTGQGNQPQHF
-,TRBV6-5,-,TRBJ1-1,TGTGCCAGCAGTTGGCCGGTGACGGATGACCGAGTAGCCGAAGCTTTCTTT,CASSWPVTDDRVAEAFF
few,TRBV2,-,TRBJ1-1,TGTGCCAGTACATCCGAGGGCCACACTGAAGCTTTCTTT,CASTSEGHTEAFF
-,TRBV6-6,-,TRBJ1-1,TGTGCCAGCAGTTATGGCCTGACTGAAGCTTTCTTT,CASSYGLTEAFF
few,TRBV12-3/TRBV12-4,-,TRBJ2-3,TGTGCCAGCAGTTTAGAGATGTCTAGCAGTACAGATACGCAGTATTTT,CASSLEMSSSTDTQYF
-,TRBV6-6,-,TRBJ1-2,TGTGCCAGCAGTCCCAACCGGGACAACCCCTATGGCTACACCTTC,CASSPNRDNPYGYTF
-,TRBV19,-,TRBJ1-2,TGTGCCAGTAGTATAGTCAATGGGGGCTACACCTTC,CASSIVNGGYTF
-,TRBV18,-,TRBJ2-3,TGTGCCTGCTCACCTCCTAGCACAGATACGCAGTATTTT,CACSPPSTDTQYF
-,TRBV7-2,-,TRBJ2-3,TGTGCCAGCTTTCCTGGGGGGGATACGCAGTATTTT,CASFPGGDTQYF
-,TRBV4-1,-,TRBJ1-2,TGCGCCAGCAGCCAAGCTGAGACGGAATATGGCTACACCTTC,CASSQAETEYGYTF
-,TRBV6-6,TRBD1,TRBJ1-1,TGTGCCAGCAGTTACTCTTATGGGGACAGCCGTGAAGCTTTCTTT,CASSYSYGDSREAFF
once,TRBV12-3/TRBV12-4,-,TRBJ2-2,TGTGCCAGCAGCCTTGACCTGAACACCAGGGAGCTGTTTTTT,CASSLDLNTRELFF
-,TRBV7-9,TRBD1,TRBJ2-1,TGTGCCAGCAGCTTTTCGGACAGGGTAGTCTACAATGAGCAGTTCTTC,CASSFSDRVVYNEQFF
many,TRBV6-2/TRBV6-3,-,TRBJ2-5,TGTGCCAGCAACCCCCATTGGAGGGGGAACCAAGAGACCCAGTACTTC,CASNPHWRGNQETQYF
-,TRBV7-9,-,TRBJ2-2,TGTGCCAGCGAGGAGAACACCGGGGAGCTGTTTTTT,CASEENTGELFF
-,TRBV7-9,TRBD1,TRBJ1-2,TGTGCCAGCAGACTAGACAGGGATCCCGTCCTTGGTGGCTACACCTTC,CASRLDRDPVLGGYTF
-,TRBV20-1,TRBD1,TRBJ1-2,TGCAGTGCTAGCGAGGCAGGGGGATCTGGCTACACCTTC,CSASEAGGSGYTF
-,TRBV7-8,-,TRBJ2-1,TGTGCCAGCAGCTTACAATCAGGACTCTACGACAATGAGCAGTTCTTC,CASSLQSGLYDNEQFF
-,TRBV19,-,TRBJ1-1,TGTGCCAGCCAAGGGCTGAGCCTGAACACTGAAGCTTTCTTT,CASQGLSLNTEAFF
many,TRBV28,TRBD2,TRBJ2-1,TGTGCCAGCAGCCCGCCTAGCGGGGGAGATAAATACAATGAGCAGTTCTTC,CASSPPSGGDKYNEQFF
few,TRBV7-8,TRBD2,TRBJ2-1,TGTGCCAGCAGCTTAGATACTAGCGGACGTAATGAGCAGTTCTTC,CASSLDTSGRNEQFF
-,TRBV7-2,-,TRBJ1-4,TGTGCCAGCAGCTTAGGGAAGCAGGGCGGGCGTCGATTCGAAAAACTGTTTTTT,CASSLGKQGGRRFEKLFF
-,TRBV20-1,-,TRBJ2-5,TGCAGTGCTAGTGCCGGGGACGGGACCCAGTACTTC,CSASAGDGTQYF
-,TRBV7-7,TRBD1,TRBJ2-3,TGTGCTAGCAGCTTAGCCGGGACAGGCAGCACAGATACGCAGTATTTT,CASSLAGTGSTDTQYF